Reported below is one T cell receptor beta chain. This clonotype was detected a few times. Its antigen is currently not known. No clone much larger than this one lies a single base away; base qualities are absent. Per the germline V gene, SGHTA is the CDR1 and FQGNSA is the CDR2. The CDR3 runs 14 amino acids, cysteine and phenylalanine included. Solely the CDR3 DNA is kept, with 42 bases framed from the first base. The V and J ends are trimmed by 2 bases and 5 bases, leaving 9 bases between them. TCR cDNA was synthesized by 5'RACE template switching, through which a universal primer site and unique molecular identifiers were introduced. Priming of cDNA synthesis was performed from both the TCR alpha and TCR beta constant segments. Library amplification used two PCR steps, and the second PCR step added sample barcodes and sequencing adapters. Sequencing of the libraries was done on either Illumina HiSeq 2500 (2x100 bp) or NovaSeq (2x150 bp). The authors' pipeline ran thus. MIGEC handled demultiplexing of reads and collapsing into UMI consensus sequences, while MiXCR performed V(D)J alignment. Clonotypes responding to the vaccine were identified with edgeR on replicate PBMC samples, with the criteria of FDR below 0.01 and a log2 fold change above 5 up to day 15. Each bulk clonotype was labeled CD4 or CD8 based on which sequenced repertoire, CD4 or CD8, contained the clonotype at higher abundance. Clones were called with MiXCR by TCRdb after fastp trimmed the public reads at Q25, and only in-frame beta chains were retained. One record per CDR3 amino acid sequence lists the most common genes and DNA. The V and J calls, along with clone size, are taken from TCRdb and not from the paper's own processing. In all, the sample holds about 360,000 distinct CDR3 sequences, and 6% to 8% of those were seen once. Approximately 16% of the sample is in the top ten clones.

The treatment or condition label corresponds to: live attenuated yellow fever vaccine strain. Two biological replicates of bulk PBMCs were collected at each blood-draw timepoint. PBMCs were isolated from peripheral blood using a standard Ficoll-Paque protocol. TriZol was used to extract RNA from bulk PBMCs, CD4 and CD8 fractions, and dextramer-positive and dextramer-negative fractions. The data were obtained in a study of T cells after yellow fever vaccination (dated by TCRdb to about 2019). About the study as a whole: Libraries from fractions with low cell numbers were prepared with the SMART-Seq v4 Ultra Low Input RNA kit. Blood was collected at multiple timepoints before and after primary and secondary immunization, and bulk PBMC replicates and cell subsets were isolated. The cohort comprised two healthy male donors, one aged 18 to 30 and one aged 30 to 40 years. To track T-cell clones before and after primary and booster YFV17D yellow fever vaccination, bulk TCR alpha and beta repertoires were sequenced longitudinally.

Paper-wide results and their limitations: Because abundant contaminating clonotypes from the bulk population could be contained in FACS-sorted repertoires, computational filtering was required. A small share of clonotypes occurred in both CD4 and CD8 compartments, likely arising from convergent recombination. After the booster, most clones that had expanded after primary vaccination were detected again (approximately 96% of CD4 and roughly nine tenths of CD8), suggesting broad maintenance of memory. The secondary T-cell response was weaker than the primary response but faster, peaking on day 5 instead of day 15. Only two donors were included in the study, so the extent to which the findings can be generalized is limited.

The chain was built from TRBV7-2 and TRBJ1-4, with the D gene too uncertain to name. The sequencing used PBMCs, collected 5 days after the yellow fever booster vaccination. The source of this sequence is a man aged 30 to 45 who received the YFV17D yellow fever vaccine. The CDR3 has the sequence CASSLMGSNEKLFF. The DNA is TGTGCCAGCAGCTTAATGGGCTCCAATGAAAAACTGTTTTTT.